This T cell receptor beta chain was obtained from a study of response to subunit inactivated influenza vaccine. Broader study findings: Few new T cells, the authors suggested, are recruited by each seasonal influenza vaccination.

After removal of 6 bases from V and 0 bases from J, the junction contained 4 bases not matched to a gene. The germline V gene has CDR1 LNHDA and CDR2 SQIVND (reference sequence). CDR3 length: 14 residues. As to this clonotype: Antigen unknown.

TCRdb reprocessed the RT-PCR reads via MiXCR and lists one record per CDR3 protein. This table has about 300,000 distinct CDR3 sequences, around a fifth appearing once. This material consisted of PBMCs from blood, taken less than 22 months after vaccination. The clonotype originates from a man between 50 and 75 years old who received an inactivated influenza vaccine. The V gene is TRBV19, the J gene TRBJ1-1; TRBD1 matches at 7 bases. In DNA, the CDR3 is TGTGCCAGTAGGACCACAGGGGTGAACACTGAAGCTTTCTTT. Amino acid sequence: CASRTTGVNTEAFF.